The present T cell receptor (beta chain) was sequenced within a study of multiple sclerosis patients with progressive multifocal leukoencephalopathy. Using immunoSEQ multiplex PCR, the repertoire was profiled, and TCRdb retains in-frame clones only, with some absent. The data show under 35,000 clones, roughly 92% seen once. Indicated time point: before natalizumab initiation. To note about this clone: Its antigen is not identified.

General study results and limits: Before and during natalizumab, the clones expanded at PML already existed.

The sample taken for sequencing was PBMCs. The sequence came from a young man with multiple sclerosis.

CDR3 DNA sequence: TGTGCCAGCAGCTTAGCAGGCACCCAGCCCCAGCATTTT. It encodes CASSLAGTQPQHF. J is TRBJ1-5 and V is TRBV7-8; the D is unclear. V was cut by 0 bases and J by 7 bases, with 7 bases left in between. There are 13 residues in the CDR3. CDR1 SGHVS and CDR2 FQNEAQ come from the germline V gene.